Below are 15 T cell receptor beta chains sequenced from a single sample in a study of blood T cells in healthy people across ages. Then a second PCR, running roughly 7 to 11 cycles, was carried out with a sample-barcoded 5' primer and a J-beta primer mix. One entry per CDR3 protein results from TCRdb running MiXCR on the 5' RACE reads. The data contain hundreds of thousands of distinct CDR3 sequences, around 28% of them singletons. Input material: blood. The receptors originated from a woman of 80 years or more in good health.

This clonotype has a count of ten or more. The CDR3 protein is CASSGSLAGSPYEQYF. The CDR3 region has the DNA TGTGCCAGCAGCGGGTCCCTGGCGGGGTCCCCCTACGAGCAGTACTTC. This sequence joins TRBV5-6 and TRBJ2-7; a possible D gene is TRBD2 (6 bases). This CDR3 region has 16 residues. CDR1 is SGHDT and CDR2 is YYEEEE in the germline V gene. V shed 4 bases and J shed 2 bases, with 19 bases lying between them.

V usage is TRBV4-1 and J usage is TRBJ1-1, with D perhaps TRBD1 (6 bases). Deletions cut 3 bases from V and 1 base from J, with 15 bases between. The CDR3 covers 16 residues. The germline V gene encodes CDR1 MGHRA and CDR2 YSYEKL. The CDR3 DNA reads TGCGCCAGCAGCCACCCCTGGACAGAGGGGAACACTGAAGCTTTCTTT. It specifies CASSHPWTEGNTEAFF.

J is TRBJ1-2 and V is TRBV7-2; 7 bases line up with TRBD1. Trimming took 2 bases from V and 2 from J; bases not matched to a gene: 5. CDR1 is SGHTA, CDR2 FQGNSA, per germline. The CDR3 totals 15 residues. This CDR3 reads CASSLWDSTNYGYTF. The CDR3 region has the DNA TGTGCCAGCAGCTTATGGGACAGCACGAACTATGGCTACACCTTC.

This clonotype was found many times. The genes are TRBV19 and TRBJ2-1; D gene unclear. Germline V gives CDR1 LNHDA, CDR2 SQIVND (reference sequence). The CDR3 runs to 11 residues. Trimming took 4 bases from V and 8 from J, leaving 6 bases between them. The CDR3 DNA reads TGTGCCAGTAGTACGATCCATGAGCAGTTCTTC. Translation gives CASSTIHEQFF.

The table lists this clonotype with many counts. The chain carries TRBV29-1 and TRBJ2-1; D is tentatively TRBD1 or TRBD2 (5 bases each). Germline V gene sequence: CDR1 SQVTM, CDR2 ANQGSEA. The germline V and J ends were trimmed by 4 bases and 6 bases, with 13 bases remaining between them. The length of the CDR3 is 13 residues. The CDR3 region is CSVGVGTSNEQFF. The CDR3 DNA reads TGCAGCGTTGGGGTCGGGACCAGCAATGAGCAGTTCTTC.

The chain has TRBV30 and TRBJ2-2, with TRBD1 matching 7 bases. The ends lost 5 bases at V and 4 bases at J; junction bases unmatched: 4. This CDR3 region has 13 residues. Germline V gives CDR1 GTSNPN, CDR2 SVGIG (reference sequence). This CDR3 reads CAWGDRATGELFF. The CDR3 nucleotides are TGTGCCTGGGGGGACAGAGCCACCGGGGAGCTGTTTTTT.

There are many counts of this clonotype. The rearrangement uses TRBV5-1 and TRBJ2-3; D might be TRBD2 (6 bases). Deletions cut 4 bases from V and 5 bases from J, with 17 bases between. This CDR3 comprises 15 residues. Germline V gene sequence: CDR1 SGHRS, CDR2 YFSETQ. The CDR3 spells CASSRGGVVGDTQYF. The CDR3 bases are TGCGCCAGCAGCCGAGGAGGGGTAGTTGGAGATACGCAGTATTTT.

This clonotype was picked up many times. This sequence joins TRBV2 and TRBJ2-1; TRBD1 matches at 8 bases. The junction had 5 bases not matched to a gene; V was cut back by 4 bases and J by 6 bases. Germline V gene data show CDR1 as SNHLY and CDR2 as FYNNEI. The CDR3 consists of 14 residues. The CDR3 coding sequence is TGTGCCAGCAGTGCAGACAGGGGTGGCAATGAGCAGTTCTTC. Translation gives CASSADRGGNEQFF.

The rearrangement uses TRBV6-2 or TRBV6-3 and TRBJ2-2; D may be TRBD1 (6 bases). The V gene's germline CDR1 is MNHEY and CDR2 SVGEGT. The V end lost 5 bases, the J end lost 5 bases, and 12 bases lay between the germline ends. The CDR3 loop spans 14 amino acids. CDR3 sequence: CASSNNRETGELFF. CDR3 nucleotides: TGTGCCAGCAGTAACAACAGGGAAACCGGGGAGCTGTTTTTT.

This clonotype was picked up many times. The gene calls are TRBV7-2 and TRBJ2-5; 12 nucleotides agree with TRBD2. V lost 5 bases, J lost 2 bases, and 6 bases stayed unmatched. Germline V gene lookup returns CDR1 SGHTA and CDR2 FQGNSA. The CDR3 runs to 16 residues. In DNA form, the CDR3 reads TGTGCCAGCAGCACTGGACTAGCGGGGCAACAAGAGACCCAGTACTTC. Its translation is CASSTGLAGQQETQYF.

This chain connects TRBV11-2 to TRBJ2-5; 16 bases are a match to TRBD2. The J call is in doubt because the DNA end fits TRBJ2-1 better. The CDR3 loop spans 17 amino acids. Germline V gene lookup returns CDR1 SGHAT and CDR2 FQNNGV. The CDR3, as DNA: TGTGCCAGCAGCTTAGGGGGACTAGCGGGGGGGCAAGAGACCCAGTTCTTC. Translation: CASSLGGLAGGQETQFF.

The V gene is TRBV27, the J gene TRBJ1-4; D possibly corresponds to TRBD1 (6 bases). The germline V gene has CDR1 MNHEY and CDR2 SMNVEV (reference sequence). This CDR3 spans 16 amino acids. Trimming cost V 6 bases and J 3 bases, with 17 bases left between them. The CDR3 loop is CASSRTRGAPNEKLFF. CDR3 nucleotides: TGTGCCAGCAGCAGAACCAGGGGTGCCCCTAATGAAAAACTGTTTTTT.

This clonotype is a singleton in its sample. At one end, the junction sequence differs from germline, possibly due to a read error. CDR3: CAGSLHGGGGTDTQYF. The CDR3 coding sequence is TGTGCCGGCAGCCTCCATGGCGGGGGGGGAACAGATACGCAGTATTTT. The chain carries TRBV12-3 or TRBV12-4 and TRBJ2-3; TRBD2 matches 9 bases. The length of the CDR3 is 16 residues.

The V and J genes are TRBV18 and TRBJ1-4; 7 nucleotides align to TRBD1. The germline V gene encodes CDR1 KGHSH and CDR2 LQKENI. The CDR3 runs 15 residues. Trimming cost V 6 bases and J 1 base; bases outside gene matches: 5. CDR3 amino acids: CASSVRDRTNEKLFF. CDR3 in DNA: TGTGCCAGCTCCGTACGGGACAGAACTAATGAAAAACTGTTTTTT.

This clonotype turned up a few times. The chain links TRBV15 to TRBJ1-2; the D is unclear. The CDR3 has 14 residues. Trimming shortened V by 0 bases and J by 8 bases, and 13 bases separated the two germline ends. Germline V gene data show CDR1 as LNHNV and CDR2 as YYDKDF (reference sequence). The CDR3 protein is CATSRDLHTGGYTF. The CDR3 DNA reads as TGTGCCACCAGCAGAGATCTACATACCGGGGGCTACACCTTC.